These 20 T cell receptor beta chains came from one sample sequenced in a study of blood T cell repertoires in COVID-19. Produced via immunoSEQ multiplex PCR; TCRdb's table is partial and in-frame only. Here the sample spans 150,000 or so clones, around 90% being singletons. Input material: PBMCs or T cells enriched from blood (not recorded which). These receptors originate from a middle-aged woman who had been exposed to COVID-19.

The rearrangement joins TRBV28 to TRBJ1-2, with 9 bases lining up with TRBD1. CDR1 and CDR2 (germline): MDHEN, SYDVKM. There are 12 residues in the CDR3. The junction had 2 bases not matched to a gene; V was cut back by 6 bases and J by 6 bases. The CDR3 is CASRGTGHGYTF. Here the CDR3 DNA reads TGTGCCAGCAGGGGGACAGGGCATGGCTACACCTTC.

The chain links TRBV5-8 to TRBJ2-3; TRBD2 is a possible D gene (5 bases). V was trimmed by 4 bases and J by 4 bases, leaving 16 bases between them. This CDR3 has 15 amino acids. From germline, CDR1 is SGHTS and CDR2 YDEGEE. CDR3 loop: CASSLGPRVADTQYF. The CDR3 DNA is TGTGCCAGCAGCCTGGGTCCGCGGGTAGCAGATACGCAGTATTTT.

V and J are TRBV7-9 and TRBJ1-1; 8 bases map to TRBD1. V shed 5 bases and J 0 bases; nucleotides not matched to a gene: 11. The CDR3 is 17 amino acids. The germline V gene encodes CDR1 SEHNR and CDR2 FQNEAQ (reference sequence). CDR3 residues: CASSRGQGFSVNTEAFF. CDR3 bases: TGTGCCAGCAGCCGAGGACAGGGATTCAGTGTGAACACTGAAGCTTTCTTT.

In this sample, this clone turned up a few times. CDR3 coding DNA: TGCGCCAGCAGCCCACCGGACAGGAACCATGGCTACACCTTC. Translation gives CASSPPDRNHGYTF. V gene TRBV4-1 combines with J gene TRBJ1-2; 7 bases align to TRBD1. CDR1 MGHRA and CDR2 YSYEKL come from the germline V gene. The CDR3 contains 14 residues. Germline trimming cut 4 bases from V and 6 bases from J; bases unmatched to any gene: 8.

The CDR3 DNA reads as TGTGCCAGTAGTACGAGGACAGGGTACTACGAGCAGTACTTC. Its protein is CASSTRTGYYEQYF. The chain employs TRBV19 and TRBJ2-7, with TRBD1 matching 8 bases. Trimming removed 4 bases from V and 3 bases from J; junction bases left unmatched: 5. This CDR3 region has 14 residues. Germline CDR1 is LNHDA and CDR2 is SQIVND (reference sequence).

This chain uses TRBV2 with TRBJ1-1; 9 positions agree with TRBD1. Germline CDR1 SNHLY, CDR2 FYNNEI. V shed 7 bases, J shed 4 bases, and the junction held 7 bases outside the gene matches. This CDR3 is 14 amino acids long. CDR3 in amino acids: CASTQLTGGTEAFF. The DNA of the CDR3 is TGTGCCAGCACCCAACTGACAGGGGGCACTGAAGCTTTCTTT.

The CDR3 reads CATSAPGQGPLSSYNEQFF. CDR3 nucleotides: TGTGCCACCAGCGCCCCGGGACAGGGGCCCCTAAGCTCCTACAATGAGCAGTTCTTC. The genes are TRBV15 and TRBJ2-1; 10 bases align to TRBD1. The trim removed 5 bases at V and 0 bases at J, leaving 13 bases unmatched. This CDR3 region has 19 residues. From germline, CDR1 is LNHNV and CDR2 YYDKDF (reference sequence).

V usage is TRBV2 and J usage is TRBJ1-6; D might be TRBD1 (6 bases). The CDR3 length is 15 residues. Germline V gives CDR1 SNHLY, CDR2 FYNNEI. With 8 bases removed from V and 0 bases from J, the gap between germline ends came to 11 bases. This chain's CDR3 is CASGGGSSYNSPLHF. For the CDR3, the DNA is TGTGCCAGCGGGGGGGGCAGCTCCTATAATTCACCCCTCCACTTT.

The chain recombines TRBV24-1 with TRBJ1-2, with 8 bases identical to TRBD1. The CDR3 is 19 residues long. Germline CDR1 KGHDR, CDR2 SFDVKD. V shed 4 bases, J shed 0 bases, and the junction held 15 bases outside the gene matches. CDR3 residues: CATSDRDRPLVCANYGYTF. The DNA of the CDR3 is TGTGCCACCAGTGACCGGGACAGGCCTTTAGTGTGCGCTAACTATGGCTACACCTTC.

The rearrangement uses TRBV12-5 and TRBJ1-2; 8 bases are shared with TRBD1. The CDR3 has 16 amino acids. Germline trimming cut 0 bases from V and 8 bases from J; bases unmatched to any gene: 11. Germline V gene data show CDR1 as LGHNT and CDR2 as FRNRAP. The CDR3 loop reads CASGLVLPGQAKGYTF. The CDR3 DNA is TGTGCTAGTGGTTTGGTACTACCGGGACAGGCTAAAGGCTACACCTTC.

The chain is built from TRBV28 and TRBJ2-2; 7 bases agree with TRBD1. The CDR3 contains 14 residues. With 8 bases clipped from V and 6 bases from J, the junction kept 9 bases outside the gene matches. Germline values: CDR1 MDHEN, CDR2 SYDVKM. The CDR3 sequence is CASGAGGNAGELFF. The CDR3 region has the DNA TGTGCCAGCGGAGCAGGGGGTAACGCCGGGGAGCTGTTTTTT.

The gene calls are TRBV29-1 and TRBJ2-7; 10 positions agree with TRBD2. The CDR3 has 15 amino acids. Germline V lookup: CDR1 SQVTM, CDR2 ANQGSEA. V was pared by 4 bases and J by 0 bases, with 6 bases of the junction left unmatched. The CDR3 sequence is CSVGGAGGSSYEQYF. The CDR3 coding sequence is TGCAGCGTTGGGGGAGCGGGGGGGAGCTCCTACGAGCAGTACTTC.

In this sample, this clone turned up a few times. The chain carries TRBV7-9 and TRBJ1-3; D is uncertain. The CDR3 runs to 15 residues. Germline V gene lookup returns CDR1 SEHNR and CDR2 FQNEAQ (reference sequence). V lost 1 base and J 1 base, leaving 8 bases between the germline ends. The CDR3 DNA reads TGTGCCAGCAGCTTAGTTTTGGCTTCTGGAAACACCATATATTTT. It specifies CASSLVLASGNTIYF.

The CDR3 DNA follows: TGTGCCAGCAGCCATAGGACAGCAAACTATGGCTACACCTTC. Translating it yields CASSHRTANYGYTF. The V call is TRBV3-1 (or the pseudogene TRBV3-2), the J call TRBJ1-2; D may be TRBD1 (6 bases). Trimming pared 3 bases from V and 2 bases from J, leaving 10 bases between. The CDR3 is 14 amino acids. Germline-derived CDR1 and CDR2 are LGHDT and YNNKEL (reference sequence).

The gene calls are TRBV7-2 and TRBJ2-1; the D gene is possibly TRBD2 (7 bases). The CDR3 extends over 17 amino acids. Germline V gives CDR1 SGHTA, CDR2 FQGNSA. Trimming left V 5 bases short and J 5 bases short, with 22 bases between. CDR3 sequence: CASSHYRGGTLHNEQFF. CDR3 DNA sequence: TGTGCCAGCAGCCATTATAGGGGGGGGACGTTACACAATGAGCAGTTCTTC.

The table lists this clone with a count of one. This sequence joins TRBV9 and TRBJ2-1, with D tentatively TRBD2 (6 bases). Germline CDR1 SGDLS, CDR2 YYNGEE. V dropped 3 bases and J dropped 2 bases, with 15 bases sitting between them. The CDR3 is made up of 16 amino acids. Here the CDR3 reads CASSGVGSGAYNEQFF. CDR3 nucleotides: TGTGCCAGCAGCGGAGTGGGTTCGGGAGCCTACAATGAGCAGTTCTTC.

CDR3 loop: CASSPRRLIEENGSPLHF. CDR3 coding DNA: TGTGCCAGCTCACCACGAAGGCTAATCGAGGAAAATGGTTCACCCCTCCACTTT. V and J are TRBV18 and TRBJ1-6; no definite D call. Germline CDR1 and CDR2: KGHSH and LQKENI. The CDR3 runs to 18 residues. V dropped 1 base and J dropped 9 bases, with 22 bases sitting between them.

The CDR3 protein is CASSKGLGGYEQYF. The CDR3 DNA reads TGTGCCAGCAGTAAGGGACTAGGGGGATACGAGCAGTACTTC. The rearrangement joins TRBV28 to TRBJ2-7; 8 bases map to TRBD2. The V gene's germline CDR1 is MDHEN and CDR2 SYDVKM. The CDR3 sequence is 14 residues long. The J segment lost 4 bases and the V segment lost 5 bases, leaving 7 bases of the junction unmatched.

This clone was seen just once. The CDR3 DNA is TGTGCCAGCAGTAACGGACAGGGTGTCCTATACGAGCAGTACTTC. It translates to CASSNGQGVLYEQYF. This chain connects TRBV6-5 to TRBJ2-7; 8 nucleotides agree with TRBD1. Per the germline V gene, CDR1 is MNHEY and CDR2 is SVGAGI. The CDR3 has 15 residues. J was trimmed by 4 bases and V by 5 bases; bases with no gene match: 10.

DNA of the CDR3: TGCGCCAGCAGCCAACATACAGGGACCAATCAGCCCCAGCATTTT. This encodes CASSQHTGTNQPQHF. The chain links TRBV4-3 to TRBJ1-5; tentative D call: TRBD1 (6 bases). Looked up from germline, CDR1 is LGHNA and CDR2 is YSLEER. The CDR3 runs 15 residues. V shed 2 bases and J shed 3 bases, with 11 bases lying between them.